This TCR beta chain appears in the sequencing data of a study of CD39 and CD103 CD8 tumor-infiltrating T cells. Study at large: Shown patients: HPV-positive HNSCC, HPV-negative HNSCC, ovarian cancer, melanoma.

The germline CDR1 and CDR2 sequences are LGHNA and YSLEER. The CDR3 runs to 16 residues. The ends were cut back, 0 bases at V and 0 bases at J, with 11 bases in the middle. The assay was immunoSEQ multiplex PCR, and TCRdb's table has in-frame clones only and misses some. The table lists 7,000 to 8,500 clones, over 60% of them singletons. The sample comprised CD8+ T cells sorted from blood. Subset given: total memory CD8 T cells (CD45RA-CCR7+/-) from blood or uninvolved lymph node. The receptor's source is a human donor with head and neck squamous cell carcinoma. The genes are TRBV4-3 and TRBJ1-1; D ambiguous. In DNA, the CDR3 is TGCGCCAGCAGCCAAGATTTGGGTCAGGTGAACACTGAAGCTTTCTTT. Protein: CASSQDLGQVNTEAFF.